The rows below give T cell receptor beta chains drawn from one sample of a study of blood T cell repertoires in COVID-19. Sequencing was performed with immunoSEQ multiplex PCR; in TCRdb, only in-frame clones are kept and a portion is missing. The sample lists 360,000 or so clones, about four fifths occurring once. Sequencing was performed on PBMCs or T cells enriched from blood (not recorded which). Every receptor here comes from a woman in her fifties or sixties who had recovered from COVID-19. Both conserved end residues are part of each CDR3. A D gene is named only where the DNA matches it firmly. For some rows the clone size is stated as once, few or many, or as a class when expanded; others skip it.

j_gene	abundance	d_gene	v_gene	CDR3nt	CDR3aa
TRBJ1-2	.	TRBD1	TRBV5-6	TGTGCCAGCAGCTTGGGGAGTGGCAGGGGGTGGAATGGCTACACCTTC	CASSLGSGRGWNGYTF
TRBJ1-2	.	TRBD1	TRBV18	TGTGCCAGCCGCCAAGGACAGGGGTACTATGGCTACACCTTC	CASRQGQGYYGYTF
TRBJ1-1	.	.	TRBV3-1/TRBV3-2	TGTGCCAGCAGCCGTTCCGGGACACCCGTCTTCCCCTTCTTT	CASSRSGTPVFPFF
TRBJ1-2	.	TRBD1	TRBV29-1	TGCAGTACACCCAGGGGGCGCAAATTC	CSTPRGRKF
TRBJ2-1	.	TRBD1	TRBV4-1	TGCGCCAGCAGCCACGGGACAGGGGACAATGAGCAGTTCTTC	CASSHGTGDNEQFF
TRBJ1-2	.	TRBD1	TRBV11-2	TGTGCCAGCAGCAACTGGGACAGGATTAGGGAGGGCTACACCTTC	CASSNWDRIREGYTF
TRBJ2-1	once	TRBD2	TRBV6-1	TGTGCCAGCAGTGCCCCTTTGGGACTAGCGGGAAGGACCTCCTACAATGAGCAGTTCTTC	CASSAPLGLAGRTSYNEQFF
TRBJ2-3	once	TRBD2	TRBV7-9	TGTGCCAGCAGCTTTAGGGGACTAGCGGGAGCAGATACGCAGTATTTT	CASSFRGLAGADTQYF
TRBJ1-5	once	.	TRBV5-1	TGCGCCAGCAGCTTGGCCAGTAATCAGCCCCAGCATTTT	CASSLASNQPQHF
TRBJ2-1	.	.	TRBV6-2/TRBV6-3	TGTGCCAGCAGTTACTCACAGCACGGTATCGACAATGAGCAGTTCTTC	CASSYSQHGIDNEQFF
TRBJ1-5	.	.	TRBV15	TGTGCCACCAGCAGGGGGGGGCCCCAGCATTTT	CATSRGGPQHF
TRBJ2-1	.	TRBD2	TRBV5-1	TGCGCCAGCGGCCCGGGACTAGCGGGTTACAATGAGCAGTTCTTC	CASGPGLAGYNEQFF
TRBJ1-2	.	.	TRBV30	TGTGCCTGGAGTATTTTATCAGGGCGCGGCTACACCTTC	CAWSILSGRGYTF
TRBJ1-2	.	TRBD1	TRBV11-3	TGTGCCAGCACCCCTTTTCAGGGGGCGGAGGGCTACACCTTC	CASTPFQGAEGYTF
TRBJ1-2	.	TRBD1	TRBV2	TGTGCCAGCAGTGAAGCGCTGACCAGGGGGCGAGTTGACTATGGCTACACCTTC	CASSEALTRGRVDYGYTF
TRBJ2-5	.	.	TRBV6-5	TGTGCCGTCACCGCGGGGTCTGGAGAGACCCAGTACTTC	CAVTAGSGETQYF
TRBJ2-7	.	TRBD2	TRBV6-2/TRBV6-3	TGTGCCAGCAGTTACTCGACAGCGGGGTCAGTTGGCTCCTACGAGCAGTACTTC	CASSYSTAGSVGSYEQYF
TRBJ1-2	few	.	TRBV10-3	TGTGCCATCAGGGGGGGGCAAGGGCTTTCCTCCTATGGCTACACCTTC	CAIRGGQGLSSYGYTF
TRBJ1-3	once	.	TRBV19	TGTGCCAGTAGTATTCAGTTACATGACTCTGGAAACACCATATATTTT	CASSIQLHDSGNTIYF
TRBJ2-6	.	.	TRBV6-5	TGTGCCAGCAGTCCTACAGGGACTGGGGCCAACGTCCTGACTTTC	CASSPTGTGANVLTF
TRBJ2-1	.	.	TRBV7-9	TGTGCCAGCAGCCTAACCTACAATGAGCAGTTCTTC	CASSLTYNEQFF
TRBJ1-3	.	.	TRBV2	TGTGCCAGCAGTGCGGACAGACACTCTGGAAACACCATATATTTT	CASSADRHSGNTIYF
TRBJ1-1	.	.	TRBV5-1	TGCGCCAGCAGCTTGGCCCCAGCGACCGGAGGTACTGAAGCTTTCTTT	CASSLAPATGGTEAFF
TRBJ1-1	few	.	TRBV19	TGTGCCAGTAGTACGACAGGTGTGAACACTGAAGCTTTCTTT	CASSTTGVNTEAFF
TRBJ1-1	.	TRBD1	TRBV5-1	TGCGCCAGCAGCGCAGGGGGCACAATGAACACTGAAGCTTTCTTT	CASSAGGTMNTEAFF
TRBJ2-3	few	.	TRBV5-1	TGCGCCAGCAGCTCGACAGGATTTAGCACAGATACGCAGTATTTT	CASSSTGFSTDTQYF
TRBJ2-1	.	.	TRBV3-1/TRBV3-2	TGTGCCAGCAGCTCGACTAGTTTCAATGAGCAGTTCTTC	CASSSTSFNEQFF
TRBJ2-3	.	TRBD1	TRBV14	TGTGCCAGCAGCCACCCTAGGACAGGGGTAGATACGCAGTATTTT	CASSHPRTGVDTQYF
TRBJ1-1	.	.	TRBV12-5	TGTGCTAGTGGTTACTCCGCCGCGGAAGCTTTCTTT	CASGYSAAEAFF
TRBJ1-2	.	.	TRBV3-1/TRBV3-2	TGTGCCAGCAGCTTGACAGGCCCCTATGGCTACACCTTC	CASSLTGPYGYTF
TRBJ1-1	.	.	TRBV5-1	TGCGCCAGCAGCGGCGGAGGGCAGGGCTCTGAAGCTTTCTTT	CASSGGGQGSEAFF
TRBJ2-1	.	.	TRBV30	TGTGCCTGGAGTGTACGCGGGGATGATGAGCAGTTCTTC	CAWSVRGDDEQFF
TRBJ1-3	.	.	TRBV6-5	TGTGCCAGCAGACCTTCGACAGTCTCTGGAAACACCATATATTTT	CASRPSTVSGNTIYF
TRBJ1-2	.	TRBD1	TRBV10-3	TGTGCCATCAGTGATTCGGGACAGGGGGCAGGAAACTATGGCTACACCTTC	CAISDSGQGAGNYGYTF
TRBJ1-1	.	TRBD1	TRBV5-8	TGTGCCAGCAGTCCGGACAGGGTAGTTCAAGCTTTCTTT	CASSPDRVVQAFF
TRBJ1-1	.	.	TRBV2	TGTGCCAGCAGCCTATCGGGAATAAACACTGAAGCTTTCTTT	CASSLSGINTEAFF
TRBJ2-6	.	.	TRBV7-2	TGTGCCAGAACAGGGCCCTCAAGCTGGGCCAACGTCCTGACTTTC	CARTGPSSWANVLTF
TRBJ2-7	.	.	TRBV6-6	TGTGCCAGCAGTTTCCGACAGGCGATCACCTACGAGCAGTACTTC	CASSFRQAITYEQYF
TRBJ2-6	once	.	TRBV2	TGTGCCAGCAGTAGACAGGTACTCTCTGGGGCCAACGTCCTGACTTTC	CASSRQVLSGANVLTF
TRBJ1-6	.	TRBD1	TRBV2	TGTGCCAGCAGCCTCAGGACAGGGGATCGAAGAACCTATAATTCACCCCTCCACTTT	CASSLRTGDRRTYNSPLHF
TRBJ1-1	.	TRBD1	TRBV11-2	TGTGCCAGCAGCTTAGCGGACAGGGGGGTTGAAGCTTTCTTT	CASSLADRGVEAFF
TRBJ2-1	.	TRBD2	TRBV12-3/TRBV12-4	TGTGCCAGCAGTGATGGACTAGCCGGTGAGCAGTTCTTC	CASSDGLAGEQFF